The clone carrying this T cell receptor (beta chain) was counted many times. These data come from a study of blood T cell repertoires in COVID-19. Study-level background: Spain, Italy and the United States supplied samples that represented acute and convalescent COVID-19. The cDNA or gDNA used as material had been derived from T cells, B-cell-depleted T cells, or PBMCs.

In the source study's methods: Amplifying reference gene primers gave estimates of nucleated cell counts. Sequenced by immunoSEQ multiplex PCR; TCRdb stores in-frame clones only, minus some. V and J calls and clone size follow that table, whereas D and trimming were derived from the DNA. Found here are fewer than 300,000 clones, around 90% of them singletons; the top ten hold 0.8%. Germline-derived CDR1 and CDR2 are GTSNPN and SVGIG (reference sequence). CDR3 length: 14 residues. The V and J ends lost 5 bases and 1 base respectively, with 11 bases between them. The chain combines TRBV30 with TRBJ2-2, with D maybe TRBD1 (6 bases). The source is a woman in her twenties or thirties with acute or convalescent COVID-19. The sequencing sample was made of peripheral blood. As DNA, the CDR3 is TGTGCCTGGGACAGGAACCTGAACACCGGGGAGCTGTTTTTT. It specifies CAWDRNLNTGELFF. The full variable domain, its missing parts supplied by reference TRBV30 and TRBJ2-2, is SQTIHQWPATLVQPVGSPLSLECTVEGTSNPNLYWYRQAAGRGLQLLFYSVGIGQISSEVPQNLSASRPQDRQFILSSKKLLLSDSGFYLCAWDRNLNTGELFFGEGSRLTVL.